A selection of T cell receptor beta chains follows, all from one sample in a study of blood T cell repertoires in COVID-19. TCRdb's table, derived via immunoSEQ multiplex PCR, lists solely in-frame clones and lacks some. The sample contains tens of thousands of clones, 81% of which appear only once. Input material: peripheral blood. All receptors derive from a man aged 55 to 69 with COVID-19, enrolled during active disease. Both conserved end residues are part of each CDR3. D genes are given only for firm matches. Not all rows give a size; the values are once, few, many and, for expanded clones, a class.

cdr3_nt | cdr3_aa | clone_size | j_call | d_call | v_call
TGTGCCAGCAGCTTCTCGGGACTTATGTTCTACGAGCAGTACTTC | CASSFSGLMFYEQYF | . | TRBJ2-7 | . | TRBV11-2
TGTGCCAGCAGCCAAGAGGACATGGGACATTCCTACGAGCAGTACTTC | CASSQEDMGHSYEQYF | . | TRBJ2-7 | . | TRBV3-1/TRBV3-2
TGTGCCGGCGACAGGGACGGGACTGAAGCTTTCTTT | CAGDRDGTEAFF | . | TRBJ1-1 | TRBD1 | TRBV30
TGTGCCTGGAGTTCAACAGCCGGCAATCAGCCCCAGCATTTT | CAWSSTAGNQPQHF | few | TRBJ1-5 | . | TRBV30
TGTGCCAGCAGTGAAGGGGCGTCCGAAAAACTGTTTTTT | CASSEGASEKLFF | . | TRBJ1-4 | . | TRBV2
TGTGCCAGCAGACCTACAGGGGATAACACCGGGGAGCTGTTTTTT | CASRPTGDNTGELFF | . | TRBJ2-2 | TRBD1 | TRBV7-9
TGTGCCACCAGCAGACTCGGGACTCTCGAGCAGTACTTC | CATSRLGTLEQYF | . | TRBJ2-7 | . | TRBV15
TGTGCCAGCAGCCCCGGGACAGGTACATCTGGGGCCAACGTCCTGACTTTC | CASSPGTGTSGANVLTF | . | TRBJ2-6 | TRBD1 | TRBV5-5
TGCAGCGTTGCTTCGGGGTATGAGCAGTTCTTC | CSVASGYEQFF | once | TRBJ2-1 | . | TRBV29-1
TGTGCCAGCAGACGAGACGCAGGGCACTATAATTCACCCCTCCACTTT | CASRRDAGHYNSPLHF | . | TRBJ1-6 | . | TRBV7-9
TGCACCAGCAGCTGCGGGCCCGGGACTAGCGGATTGGGTGAGCAGTTCTTC | CTSSCGPGTSGLGEQFF | . | TRBJ2-1 | . | TRBV1
TGTGCCAGCAGCTCGGGAGGGGGCTCCTACGAGCAGTACTTC | CASSSGGGSYEQYF | . | TRBJ2-7 | TRBD2 | TRBV7-2
TGCAGCGTTGAAAAGGGGCAGGGTGGAGGCTACACCTTC | CSVEKGQGGGYTF | few | TRBJ1-2 | . | TRBV29-1
TGTGCCAGCAGTTCTTGGGACAGGGGAGTCGAGACCCAGTACTTC | CASSSWDRGVETQYF | . | TRBJ2-5 | TRBD1 | TRBV27
TGTGCCAGCAGCTTGTCGGGGGGCTCGGTTGAGCAGTTCTTC | CASSLSGGSVEQFF | . | TRBJ2-1 | . | TRBV7-3
TGTGCCAGCAGCCAAAACACTGAAGCTTTCTTT | CASSQNTEAFF | . | TRBJ1-1 | . | TRBV12-3/TRBV12-4
TGTGCCAGCAGTCCATTCTTAGCGGGAGGGTCCGGTGAGCAGTTCTTC | CASSPFLAGGSGEQFF | many | TRBJ2-1 | TRBD2 | TRBV27
TGTGCCAGCAGCTTCCCTAGCGGGGCCACAGATACGCAGTATTTT | CASSFPSGATDTQYF | . | TRBJ2-3 | TRBD2 | TRBV7-2
TGTGCCAGTACCGGGACAGGGCAAGAGACCCAGTACTTC | CASTGTGQETQYF | . | TRBJ2-5 | TRBD1 | TRBV19